A selection of T cell receptor beta chains follows, all from one sample in a study of beta chain features in type 1 diabetes. Sequencing was performed with immunoSEQ multiplex PCR; in TCRdb, only in-frame clones are kept and a portion is missing. Here the sample spans roughly 170,000 clones, about 13% being singletons. The material sequenced was central memory CD4+ T cells from blood. The receptor source for this set is a woman under 30 in good health. The CDR3 runs from the conserved cysteine through the conserved F or W. A D gene is named only where the DNA matches it firmly. Size tells how often a clone was seen (once, few, many) or the class of an expanded clone, and some rows leave it out.

D	V	J	size	CDR3	DNA
-	TRBV9	TRBJ2-2	-	CASSVRAGAGELFF	TGTGCCAGCAGCGTAAGGGCAGGGGCCGGGGAGCTGTTTTTT
-	TRBV7-9	TRBJ2-5	-	CASSLTTETQYF	TGTGCCAGCAGCCTAACCACAGAGACCCAGTACTTC
-	TRBV7-9	TRBJ1-1	-	CASSLFGRGNGAFF	TGTGCCAGCAGCTTATTCGGCCGAGGGAACGGGGCTTTCTTT
TRBD1	TRBV7-8	TRBJ2-5	few	CASSRRTGGQETQYF	TGTGCCAGCAGCCGAAGGACAGGGGGGCAAGAGACCCAGTACTTC
TRBD2	TRBV13	TRBJ2-3	-	CASSRRAGGLTDTQYF	TGTGCCAGCAGCCGACGGGCGGGGGGACTCACAGATACGCAGTATTTT
-	TRBV27	TRBJ1-2	-	CASRRLREAGNYGYTF	TGTGCCAGCAGACGACTGAGGGAGGCAGGTAACTATGGCTACACCTTC
TRBD2	TRBV5-1	TRBJ2-3	-	CASTSGRNVGTDTQYF	TGCGCCAGCACGAGCGGGAGAAACGTAGGCACAGATACGCAGTATTTT
-	TRBV30	TRBJ1-1	few	CAWAQGYKEAFF	TGTGCCTGGGCCCAGGGATACAAAGAAGCTTTCTTT
TRBD1	TRBV19	TRBJ1-5	few	CATSGGNGNQPQHF	TGTGCCACTTCAGGGGGCAACGGCAATCAGCCCCAGCATTTT
TRBD1	TRBV30	TRBJ1-2	few	CARQGAGNYGYTF	TGTGCCCGCCAGGGGGCTGGAAACTATGGCTACACCTTC
TRBD1	TRBV7-9	TRBJ2-1	-	CASGDSGSQFF	TGTGCCAGCGGGGACAGTGGATCGCAGTTCTTC
-	TRBV7-6	TRBJ2-1	-	CASSLDPGAAYNEQFF	TGTGCCAGCAGCTTAGACCCGGGAGCAGCCTACAATGAGCAGTTCTTC
-	TRBV28	TRBJ2-5	many	CASGRSGETQYF	TGTGCCAGCGGGAGAAGTGGAGAGACCCAGTACTTC
-	TRBV7-2	TRBJ2-5	-	CASSLAASNGAQYF	TGTGCCAGCAGCTTAGCTGCGTCTAACGGGGCCCAGTACTTC
TRBD1	TRBV5-1	TRBJ1-1	-	CASSSGGQDTEAFF	TGCGCCAGCAGCTCCGGGGGACAGGACACTGAAGCTTTCTTT
TRBD2	TRBV28	TRBJ2-7	many	CASSVAGGNSYEQYF	TGTGCCAGCAGCGTAGCGGGAGGGAACTCCTACGAGCAGTACTTC
-	TRBV30	TRBJ2-1	-	CAWKTQGFAYNEQFF	TGTGCCTGGAAGACCCAGGGGTTCGCCTACAATGAGCAGTTCTTC
TRBD2	TRBV7-2	TRBJ2-7	-	CASSLGAGGWREQYF	TGTGCCAGCAGCTTGGGGGCGGGAGGCTGGCGCGAGCAGTACTTC
TRBD2	TRBV14	TRBJ2-1	-	CASSQLAGVYNEQFF	TGTGCCAGCAGCCAACTAGCGGGGGTTTACAATGAGCAGTTCTTC
-	TRBV7-2	TRBJ2-2	few	CASSSGELFF	TGTGCCAGCAGCTCTGGGGAGCTGTTTTTT
-	TRBV14	TRBJ2-1	few	CASSQDLAQNEQFF	TGTGCCAGCAGCCAAGACCTAGCCCAAAATGAGCAGTTCTTC
TRBD1	TRBV4-1	TRBJ1-5	-	CASSLGWGQGKEPQHF	TGCGCCAGCAGCCTAGGGTGGGGACAGGGGAAGGAGCCCCAGCATTTT
-	TRBV14	TRBJ2-1	few	CASSQDATRGNEQFF	TGTGCCAGCAGCCAAGATGCAACAAGGGGGAATGAGCAGTTCTTC
TRBD1	TRBV4-3	TRBJ2-1	few	CASSRGRDRRVDEQFF	TGCGCCAGCAGCCGGGGCCGGGACAGGCGGGTCGATGAGCAGTTCTTC
TRBD2	TRBV29-1	TRBJ2-3	few	CSVPRTSMVSDTQYF	TGCAGCGTTCCCCGGACTAGCATGGTCTCAGATACGCAGTATTTT
TRBD2	TRBV5-8	TRBJ2-7	-	CASSRGLAGYHEQYF	TGTGCCAGCAGCCGGGGACTAGCGGGATACCACGAGCAGTACTTC
TRBD1	TRBV14	TRBJ2-5	-	CASSPLPSGTGFRETQYF	TGTGCCAGCAGCCCTTTACCATCTGGGACAGGGTTTCGAGAGACCCAGTACTTC
TRBD1	TRBV10-3	TRBJ2-2	-	CAISEGQGLTGELFF	TGTGCCATCAGTGAAGGACAGGGGTTAACCGGGGAGCTGTTTTTT
TRBD2	TRBV7-2	TRBJ2-1	few	CASSFLAGLYNEQFF	TGTGCCAGCAGCTTCCTAGCGGGACTATACAATGAGCAGTTCTTC